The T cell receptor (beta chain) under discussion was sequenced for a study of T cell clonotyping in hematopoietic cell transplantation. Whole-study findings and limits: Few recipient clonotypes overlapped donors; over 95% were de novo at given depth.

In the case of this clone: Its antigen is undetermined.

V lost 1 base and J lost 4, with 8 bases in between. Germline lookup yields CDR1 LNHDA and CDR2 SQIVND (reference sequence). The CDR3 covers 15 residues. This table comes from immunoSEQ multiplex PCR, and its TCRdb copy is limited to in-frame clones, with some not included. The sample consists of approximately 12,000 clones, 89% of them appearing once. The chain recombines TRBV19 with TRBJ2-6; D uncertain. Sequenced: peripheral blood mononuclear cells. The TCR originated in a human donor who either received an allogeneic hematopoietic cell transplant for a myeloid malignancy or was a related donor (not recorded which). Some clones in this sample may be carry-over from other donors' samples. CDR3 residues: CASSIGLPGANVLTF. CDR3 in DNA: TGTGCCAGTAGTATAGGCCTTCCGGGGGCCAACGTCCTGACTTTC. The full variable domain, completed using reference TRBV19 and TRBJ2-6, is DGGITQSPKYLFRKEGQNVTLSCEQNLNHDAMYWYRQDPGQGLRLIYYSQIVNDFQKGDIAEGYSVSREKKESFPLTVTSAQKNPTAFYLCASSIGLPGANVLTFGAGSRLTVL.